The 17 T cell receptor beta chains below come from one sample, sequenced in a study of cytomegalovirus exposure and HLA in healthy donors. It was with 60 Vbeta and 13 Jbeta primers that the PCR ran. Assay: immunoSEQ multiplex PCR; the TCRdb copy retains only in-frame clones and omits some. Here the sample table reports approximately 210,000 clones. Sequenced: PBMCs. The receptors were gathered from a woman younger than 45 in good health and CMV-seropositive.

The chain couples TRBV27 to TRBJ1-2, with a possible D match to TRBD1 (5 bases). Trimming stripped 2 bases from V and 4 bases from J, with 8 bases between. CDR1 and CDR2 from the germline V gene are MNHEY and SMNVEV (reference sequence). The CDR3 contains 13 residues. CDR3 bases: TGTGCCAGCAGTTTAGGGGCCACCTATGGCTACACCTTC. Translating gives CASSLGATYGYTF.

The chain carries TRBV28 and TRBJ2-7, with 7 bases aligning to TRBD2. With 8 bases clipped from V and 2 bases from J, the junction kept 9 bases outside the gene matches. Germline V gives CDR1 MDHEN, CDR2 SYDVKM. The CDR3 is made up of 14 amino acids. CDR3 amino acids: CASRQRDPAYEQYF. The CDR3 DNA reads TGTGCCAGCCGTCAGCGGGACCCAGCCTACGAGCAGTACTTC. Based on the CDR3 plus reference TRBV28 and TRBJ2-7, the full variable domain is DVKVTQSSRYLVKRTGEKVFLECVQDMDHENMFWYRQDPGLGLRLIYFSYDVKMKEKGDIPEGYSVSREKKERFSLILESASTNQTSMYLCASRQRDPAYEQYFGPGTRLTVT.

The CDR3 DNA is TGTGCCATCAGTGAGAAGGACAGCCAAAATTCACCCCTCCACTTT. It codes for CAISEKDSQNSPLHF. The rearrangement links TRBV10-3 to TRBJ1-6; TRBD1 might be the D (6 bases). The V and J ends lost 2 bases and 7 bases respectively, with 12 bases between them. The germline CDR1 and CDR2 sequences are ENHRY and SYGVKD. The CDR3 spans 15 residues.

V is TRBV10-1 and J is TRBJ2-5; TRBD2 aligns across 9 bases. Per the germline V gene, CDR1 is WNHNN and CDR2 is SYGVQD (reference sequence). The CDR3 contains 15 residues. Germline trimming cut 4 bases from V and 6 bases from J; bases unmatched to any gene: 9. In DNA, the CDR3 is TGCGCCAGCAGTGGCAGCGAGCGGGAGGAGAAGACCCAGTACTTC. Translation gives CASSGSEREEKTQYF.

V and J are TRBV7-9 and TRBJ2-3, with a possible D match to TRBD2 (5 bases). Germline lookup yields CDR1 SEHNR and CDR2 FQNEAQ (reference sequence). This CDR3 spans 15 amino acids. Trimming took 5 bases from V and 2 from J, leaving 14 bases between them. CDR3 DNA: TGTGCCAGCAGCCAACTAGGCAGCCTCACAGATACGCAGTATTTT. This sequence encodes CASSQLGSLTDTQYF.

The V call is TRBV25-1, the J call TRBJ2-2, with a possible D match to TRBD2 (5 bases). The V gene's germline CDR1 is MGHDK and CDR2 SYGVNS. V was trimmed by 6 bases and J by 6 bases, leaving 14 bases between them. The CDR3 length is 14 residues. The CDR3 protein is CASRLDRGAGELFF. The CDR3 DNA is TGTGCCAGCAGATTGGATCGGGGAGCCGGGGAGCTGTTTTTT.

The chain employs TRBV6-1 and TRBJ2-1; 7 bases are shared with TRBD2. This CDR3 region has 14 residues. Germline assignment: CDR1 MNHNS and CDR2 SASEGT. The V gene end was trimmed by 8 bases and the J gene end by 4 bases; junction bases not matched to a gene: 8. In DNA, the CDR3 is TGTGCCAGCTCGGGGGGAGCAGTATACAATGAGCAGTTCTTC. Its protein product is CASSGGAVYNEQFF.

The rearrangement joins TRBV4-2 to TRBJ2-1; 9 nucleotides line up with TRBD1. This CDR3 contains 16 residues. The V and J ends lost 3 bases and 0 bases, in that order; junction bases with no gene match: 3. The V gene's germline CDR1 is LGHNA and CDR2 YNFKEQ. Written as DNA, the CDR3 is TGTGCCAGCAGCCATATGACAGGGGGCTCCTACAATGAGCAGTTCTTC. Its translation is CASSHMTGGSYNEQFF.

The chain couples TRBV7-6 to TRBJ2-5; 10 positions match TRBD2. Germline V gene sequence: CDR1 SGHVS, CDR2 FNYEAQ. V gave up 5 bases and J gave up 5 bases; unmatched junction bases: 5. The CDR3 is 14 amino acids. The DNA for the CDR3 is TGTGCCAGCAGCATCGGGACTAGCGTGGAGACCCAGTACTTC. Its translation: CASSIGTSVETQYF.

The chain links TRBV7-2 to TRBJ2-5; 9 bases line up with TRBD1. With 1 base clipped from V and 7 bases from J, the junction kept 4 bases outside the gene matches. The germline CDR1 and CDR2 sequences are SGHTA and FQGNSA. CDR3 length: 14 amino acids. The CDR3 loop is CASSLEGTGRTQYF. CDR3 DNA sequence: TGTGCCAGCAGCTTAGAGGGGACAGGGCGGACCCAGTACTTC.

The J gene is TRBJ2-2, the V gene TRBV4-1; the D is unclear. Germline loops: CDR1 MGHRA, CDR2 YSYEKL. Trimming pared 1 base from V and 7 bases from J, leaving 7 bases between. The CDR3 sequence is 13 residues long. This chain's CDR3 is CASSQVTNGELFF. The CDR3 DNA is TGCGCCAGCAGCCAAGTTACAAACGGGGAGCTGTTTTTT.

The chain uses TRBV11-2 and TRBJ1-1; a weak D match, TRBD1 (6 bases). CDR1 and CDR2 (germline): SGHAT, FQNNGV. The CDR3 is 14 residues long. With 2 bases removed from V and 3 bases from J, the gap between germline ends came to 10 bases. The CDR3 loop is CASSLPDRHTEAFF. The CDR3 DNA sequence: TGTGCCAGCAGCTTACCGGACAGACACACTGAAGCTTTCTTT.

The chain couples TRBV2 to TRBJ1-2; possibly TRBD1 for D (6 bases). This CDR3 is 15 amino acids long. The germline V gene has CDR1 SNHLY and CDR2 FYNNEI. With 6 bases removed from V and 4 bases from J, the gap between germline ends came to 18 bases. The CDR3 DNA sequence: TGTGCCAGCAGCCCGGACAGAGTAGCAATCTATGGCTACACCTTC. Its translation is CASSPDRVAIYGYTF.

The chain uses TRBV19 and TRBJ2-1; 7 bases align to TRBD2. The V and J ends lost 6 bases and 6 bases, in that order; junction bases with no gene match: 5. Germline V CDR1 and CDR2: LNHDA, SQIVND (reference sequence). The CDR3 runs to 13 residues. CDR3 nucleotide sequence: TGTGCCAGTAGCCAACTAGCGTTCAATGAGCAGTTCTTC. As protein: CASSQLAFNEQFF.

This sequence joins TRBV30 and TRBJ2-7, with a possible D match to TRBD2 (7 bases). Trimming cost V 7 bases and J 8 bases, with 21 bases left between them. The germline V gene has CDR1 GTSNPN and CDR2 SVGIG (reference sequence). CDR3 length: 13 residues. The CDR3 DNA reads TGTGCCTCCCGGTTGGGGGGGGCGCAGAAGCAGTACTTC. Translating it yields CASRLGGAQKQYF.

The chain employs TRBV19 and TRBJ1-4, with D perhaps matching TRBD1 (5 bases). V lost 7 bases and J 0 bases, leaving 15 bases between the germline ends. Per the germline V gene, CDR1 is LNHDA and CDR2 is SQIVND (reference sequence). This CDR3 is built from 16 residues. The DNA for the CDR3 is TGTGCCAGTACCCGCGGGGGGATCGCAACTAATGAAAAACTGTTTTTT. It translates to CASTRGGIATNEKLFF.

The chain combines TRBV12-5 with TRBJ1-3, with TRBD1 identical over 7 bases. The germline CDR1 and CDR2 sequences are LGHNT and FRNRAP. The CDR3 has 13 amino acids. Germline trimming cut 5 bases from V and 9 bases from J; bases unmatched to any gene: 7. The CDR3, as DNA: TGTGCTAGTGGTCGGGTAGGGGGCGGCACCATATATTTT. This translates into CASGRVGGGTIYF.